This entry lists 21 T cell receptor beta chains sequenced from one sample in a study of blood T cell repertoires in COVID-19. Repertoires were generated with immunoSEQ multiplex PCR, while TCRdb's copy carries only in-frame clones and drops some. Among some 490,000 clones listed, around 85% were seen once. Sequenced: peripheral blood. These TCRs come from a human donor in a cohort sampled during active COVID-19.

The chain links TRBV7-9 to TRBJ1-2, with unresolved D. Germline V gene data show CDR1 as SEHNR and CDR2 as FQNEAQ (reference sequence). V lost 7 bases and J 8 bases, leaving 14 bases between the germline ends. This CDR3 contains 12 residues. The CDR3 region has the DNA TGTGCCAGCAACTCGGCGGCATCGGGCTACACCTTC. Translation: CASNSAASGYTF.

The CDR3 reads CASRDPGQSNTGELFF. Here the CDR3 DNA reads TGTGCCAGCAGGGACCCGGGACAGTCGAACACCGGGGAGCTGTTTTTT. This chain uses TRBV7-9 with TRBJ2-2; 7 bases fit TRBD1. With 6 bases clipped from V and 0 bases from J, the junction kept 7 bases outside the gene matches. CDR1 and CDR2 from the germline V gene are SEHNR and FQNEAQ (reference sequence). CDR3 length: 16 residues.

The V and J genes are TRBV4-1 and TRBJ2-1; TRBD2 agrees at 8 bases. The CDR3 contains 20 residues. After removal of 0 bases from V and 0 bases from J, the junction contained 13 bases not matched to a gene. Germline-derived CDR1 and CDR2 are MGHRA and YSYEKL. The CDR3 nucleotides are TGCGCCAGCAGCCAAGATGGGCTAGCGGGTACACAGAGCTCCTACAATGAGCAGTTCTTC. It codes for CASSQDGLAGTQSSYNEQFF.

This clone was picked up a small number of times. V is TRBV7-9 and J is TRBJ2-1, with 7 positions matching TRBD2. V gave up 0 bases and J gave up 6 bases; unmatched junction bases: 5. CDR3 length: 15 amino acids. Germline CDR1 and CDR2: SEHNR and FQNEAQ (reference sequence). The CDR3 here is CASSLAGGLGNEQFF. The CDR3, as DNA: TGTGCCAGCAGCTTAGCGGGAGGGCTTGGCAATGAGCAGTTCTTC.

The chain carries TRBV12-3 or TRBV12-4 and TRBJ1-2; TRBD1 might be the D (5 bases). V was shortened by 3 bases and J by 6 bases, with 11 bases between the two germline ends. The CDR3 extends over 13 amino acids. In DNA form, the CDR3 reads TGTGCCAGCAGTTTCAGGGTCCCACATGGCTACACCTTC. Residues: CASSFRVPHGYTF.

The chain has TRBV13 and TRBJ2-7; 7 nucleotides agree with TRBD2. Germline V gives CDR1 PRHDT, CDR2 FYEKMQ (reference sequence). This CDR3 comprises 14 residues. V gave up 4 bases and J gave up 4 bases; unmatched junction bases: 7. The DNA of the CDR3 is TGTGCCAGCAGCTCCAGCGGGACCCATTACGAGCAGTACTTC. Protein product: CASSSSGTHYEQYF.

CDR3 DNA sequence: TGTGCCAGTAGTCAGCAGACATACACTGAAGCTTTCTTT. The encoded protein is CASSQQTYTEAFF. The rearrangement joins TRBV19 to TRBJ1-1; D not resolved. This CDR3 is built from 13 residues. Trimming took 5 bases from V and 3 from J, leaving 10 bases between them. Germline CDR1 LNHDA, CDR2 SQIVND (reference sequence).

The V gene is TRBV12-3 or TRBV12-4, the J gene TRBJ1-1; D is uncertain. This CDR3 has 13 amino acids. Trimming shortened V by 7 bases and J by 1 base, and 10 bases separated the two germline ends. The CDR3 DNA is TGTGCCAGCACAGTGAGAGGGAACACTGAAGCTTTCTTT. It specifies CASTVRGNTEAFF.

The gene calls are TRBV14 and TRBJ2-7; TRBD2 agrees at 10 bases. Trimming cost V 3 bases and J 7 bases; bases outside gene matches: 9. Germline CDR1 is SGHDN and CDR2 is FVKESK. CDR3 size: 15 residues. CDR3 residues: CASSHSGRASVEQYF. Written as DNA, the CDR3 is TGTGCCAGCAGCCACAGCGGGAGGGCCAGCGTTGAGCAGTACTTC.

This chain joins TRBV7-9 and TRBJ2-1; 7 bases are a match to TRBD2. The CDR3 loop spans 16 amino acids. Germline V gene lookup returns CDR1 SEHNR and CDR2 FQNEAQ (reference sequence). J lost 2 bases, V lost 4 bases, and 8 bases had no gene match. CDR3 in DNA: TGTGCCAGCAGCTCCTTCGCGGGAGAGGCCTACAATGAGCAGTTCTTC. Translated: CASSSFAGEAYNEQFF.

Details on this clone: An end of the junction does not agree with germline; a read error may underlie this. V usage is TRBV29-1 and J usage is TRBJ1-1, with a weak D call TRBD1 (6 bases). Per germline, CDR1 SQVTM and CDR2 ANQGSEA. The CDR3 covers 10 residues. This chain's CDR3 is CSVDRTALIF. In nucleotides, the CDR3 is TGCAGCGTTGACCGGACAGCGCTGATCTTT.

The chain combines TRBV19 with TRBJ1-1; weak D call: TRBD1 (6 bases). With 0 bases removed from V and 5 bases from J, the gap between germline ends came to 16 bases. In germline, CDR1 is LNHDA, CDR2 SQIVND (reference sequence). This CDR3 contains 16 residues. CDR3 region: CASSIDRNREETEAFF. CDR3 DNA: TGTGCCAGTAGTATAGATCGCAACAGGGAAGAGACTGAAGCTTTCTTT. The whole variable domain, filled in from reference TRBV19 and TRBJ1-1, reads DGGITQSPKYLFRKEGQNVTLSCEQNLNHDAMYWYRQDPGQGLRLIYYSQIVNDFQKGDIAEGYSVSREKKESFPLTVTSAQKNPTAFYLCASSIDRNREETEAFFGQGTRLTVV.

This clone appeared once. The chain is built from TRBV28 and TRBJ2-5; D is possibly TRBD2 (7 bases). This CDR3 has 15 amino acids. V lost 6 bases and J 5 bases, leaving 19 bases between the germline ends. Germline lookup yields CDR1 MDHEN and CDR2 SYDVKM. The CDR3 spells CASSPWGGARETQYF. In nucleotides, the CDR3 is TGTGCCAGCAGCCCCTGGGGGGGCGCGAGGGAGACCCAGTACTTC.

This chain joins TRBV30 and TRBJ2-5, with 14 bases matching TRBD2. Germline loops: CDR1 GTSNPN, CDR2 SVGIG (reference sequence). With V trimmed by 2 bases and J by 7 bases, 27 bases remained unmatched. This CDR3 contains 22 residues. CDR3: CAWSSHPGGTSGSQGVWGTQYF. The CDR3 DNA is TGTGCCTGGAGTTCACACCCCGGGGGGACTAGCGGGAGTCAGGGGGTGTGGGGGACCCAGTACTTC.

V gene TRBV7-6 combines with J gene TRBJ2-1, with 7 bases that match TRBD2. V lost 4 bases and J lost 2; bases outside the gene matches: 14. From germline, CDR1 is SGHVS and CDR2 FNYEAQ. CDR3 size: 18 residues. The CDR3 sequence: CASSSINRASGAYNEQFF. The CDR3 DNA sequence: TGTGCCAGCAGCTCGATAAACCGGGCTAGCGGAGCCTACAATGAGCAGTTCTTC.

The chain has TRBV6-2 or TRBV6-3 and TRBJ2-1, with 7 bases that match TRBD2. Per germline, CDR1 MNHEY and CDR2 SVGEGT. This CDR3 contains 17 residues. Germline trimming cut 2 bases from V and 1 base from J; bases unmatched to any gene: 8. In nucleotides, the CDR3 is TGTGCCAGCAGTTACAAAGCGGGGAGGCTTTCCTACAATGAGCAGTTCTTC. Amino acids: CASSYKAGRLSYNEQFF.

CDR3 DNA sequence: TGTGCCAGCAGCTTGGGGCTAGCGGGAGTCTTCGACGAGCAGTACTTC. It specifies CASSLGLAGVFDEQYF. The gene calls are TRBV5-6 and TRBJ2-7, with 10 bases aligning to TRBD2. The CDR3 length is 16 residues. Germline V lookup: CDR1 SGHDT, CDR2 YYEEEE. The trim removed 0 bases at V and 5 bases at J, leaving 8 bases unmatched.

The CDR3 is CASSFGGPTLGEQYF. For the CDR3, the DNA is TGCGCCAGCAGCTTCGGGGGGCCCACTTTGGGCGAGCAGTACTTC. The V gene is TRBV5-1, the J gene TRBJ2-7, with D perhaps TRBD2 (7 bases). Germline lookup yields CDR1 SGHRS and CDR2 YFSETQ. Trimming left V 2 bases short and J 6 bases short, with 18 bases between. This CDR3 is built from 15 residues.

The V call is TRBV6-5, the J call TRBJ1-1, with D uncertain. There are 15 residues in the CDR3. With 0 bases removed from V and 4 bases from J, the gap between germline ends came to 12 bases. CDR1 and CDR2 (germline): MNHEY, SVGAGI. CDR3 amino acids: CASSYSAAAATEAFF. The CDR3 coding sequence is TGTGCCAGCAGTTACTCGGCTGCGGCTGCCACTGAAGCTTTCTTT.

This chain links TRBV30 with TRBJ1-5; D is possibly TRBD1 (5 bases). V lost 8 bases to trimming and J lost 4 bases, with 12 bases between them. Germline lookup yields CDR1 GTSNPN and CDR2 SVGIG (reference sequence). The CDR3 spans 12 residues. The CDR3, as DNA: TGTGCCCTAGAAAGGGGTAATCAGCCCCAGCATTTT. This translates into CALERGNQPQHF.

This sequence joins TRBV6-6 and TRBJ1-1, with TRBD1 matching over 8 bases. The germline CDR1 and CDR2 sequences are MNHNY and SVGAGI (reference sequence). Germline trimming cut 7 bases from V and 2 bases from J; bases unmatched to any gene: 6. This CDR3 has 14 amino acids. The CDR3 DNA sequence: TGTGCCAGCACGGGACAGGCGGAAAACACTGAAGCTTTCTTT. As protein: CASTGQAENTEAFF.